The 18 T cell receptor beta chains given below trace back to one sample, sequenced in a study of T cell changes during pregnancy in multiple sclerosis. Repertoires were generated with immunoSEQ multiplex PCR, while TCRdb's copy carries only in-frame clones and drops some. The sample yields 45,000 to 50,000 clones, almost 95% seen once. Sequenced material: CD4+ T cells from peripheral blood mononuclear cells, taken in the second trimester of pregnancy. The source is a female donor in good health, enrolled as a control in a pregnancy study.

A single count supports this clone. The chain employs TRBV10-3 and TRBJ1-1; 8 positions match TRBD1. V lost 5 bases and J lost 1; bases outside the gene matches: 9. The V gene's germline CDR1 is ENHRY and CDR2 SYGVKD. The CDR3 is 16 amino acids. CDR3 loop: CAISQDSGGQNTEAFF. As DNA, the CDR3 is TGTGCCATCAGTCAAGATTCAGGGGGCCAGAACACTGAAGCTTTCTTT.

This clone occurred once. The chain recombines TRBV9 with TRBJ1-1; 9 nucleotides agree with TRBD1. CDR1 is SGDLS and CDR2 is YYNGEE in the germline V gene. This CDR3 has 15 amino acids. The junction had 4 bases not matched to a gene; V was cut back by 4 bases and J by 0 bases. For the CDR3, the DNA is TGTGCCAGCAGCTTGGGACAGGGAATGAACACTGAAGCTTTCTTT. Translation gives CASSLGQGMNTEAFF.

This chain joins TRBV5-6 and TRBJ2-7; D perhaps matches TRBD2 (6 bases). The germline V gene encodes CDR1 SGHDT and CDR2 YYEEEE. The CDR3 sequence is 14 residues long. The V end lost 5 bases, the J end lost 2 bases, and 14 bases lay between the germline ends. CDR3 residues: CASRSGTPPYEQYF. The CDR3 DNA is TGTGCCAGCAGATCCGGGACTCCTCCCTACGAGCAGTACTTC.

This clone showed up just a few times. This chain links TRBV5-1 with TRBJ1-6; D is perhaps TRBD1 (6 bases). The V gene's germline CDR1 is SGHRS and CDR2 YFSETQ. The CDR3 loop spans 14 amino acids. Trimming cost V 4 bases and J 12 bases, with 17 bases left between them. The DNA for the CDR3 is TGCGCCAGCAGCACAGGGACACTAACGAAACCCCTCCACTTT. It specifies CASSTGTLTKPLHF.

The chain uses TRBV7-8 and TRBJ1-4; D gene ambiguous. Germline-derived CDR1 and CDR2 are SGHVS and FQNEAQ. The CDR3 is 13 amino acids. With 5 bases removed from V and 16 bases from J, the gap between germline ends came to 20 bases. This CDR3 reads CASSTRAGPVRFF. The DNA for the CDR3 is TGTGCCAGCAGCACCCGGGCGGGCCCCGTTCGGTTTTTT.

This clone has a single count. The CDR3 protein is CASSPGQGSQPQHF. CDR3 bases: TGTGCCAGCAGCCCGGGACAGGGTTCTCAGCCCCAGCATTTT. The chain employs TRBV2 and TRBJ1-5, with 9 nucleotides matching TRBD1. Germline values: CDR1 SNHLY, CDR2 FYNNEI. V dropped 6 bases and J dropped 6; count of bases not matched to a gene: 6. CDR3 length equals 14 residues.

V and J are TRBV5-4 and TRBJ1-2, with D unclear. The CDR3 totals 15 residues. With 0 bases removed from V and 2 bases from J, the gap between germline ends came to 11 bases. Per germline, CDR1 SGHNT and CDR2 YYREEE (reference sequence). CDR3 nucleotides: TGTGCCAGCAGCTTGGACGTAGAGCGGAACTATGGCTACACCTTC. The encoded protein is CASSLDVERNYGYTF.

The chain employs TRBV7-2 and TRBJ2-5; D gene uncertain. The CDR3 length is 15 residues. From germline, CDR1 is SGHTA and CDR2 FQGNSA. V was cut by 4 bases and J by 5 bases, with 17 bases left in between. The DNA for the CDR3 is TGTGCCAGCAGCTCATCCCTGGCGGCTGGGGAGACCCAGTACTTC. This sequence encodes CASSSSLAAGETQYF.

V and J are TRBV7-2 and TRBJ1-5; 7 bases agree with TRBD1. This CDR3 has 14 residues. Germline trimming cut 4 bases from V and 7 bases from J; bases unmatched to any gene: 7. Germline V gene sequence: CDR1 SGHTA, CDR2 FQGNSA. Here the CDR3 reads CASSSDRAGQPQHF. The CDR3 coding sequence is TGTGCCAGCAGCTCAGACAGGGCGGGCCAGCCCCAGCATTTT.

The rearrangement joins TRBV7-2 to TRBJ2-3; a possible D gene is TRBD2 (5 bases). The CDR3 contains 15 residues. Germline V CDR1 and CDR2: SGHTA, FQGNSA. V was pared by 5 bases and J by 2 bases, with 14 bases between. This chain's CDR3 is CASSRTSGYTDTQYF. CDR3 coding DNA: TGTGCCAGCAGCCGAACAAGCGGATACACAGATACGCAGTATTTT.

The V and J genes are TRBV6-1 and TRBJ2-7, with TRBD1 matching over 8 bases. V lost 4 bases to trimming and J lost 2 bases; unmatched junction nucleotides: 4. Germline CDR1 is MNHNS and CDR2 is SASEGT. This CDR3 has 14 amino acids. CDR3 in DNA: TGTGCCAGCAGTGTTGGACAGGGTCCCTACGAGCAGTACTTC. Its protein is CASSVGQGPYEQYF.

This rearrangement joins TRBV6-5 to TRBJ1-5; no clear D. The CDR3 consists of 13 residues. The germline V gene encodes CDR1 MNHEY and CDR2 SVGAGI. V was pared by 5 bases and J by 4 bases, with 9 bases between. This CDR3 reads CASSRVLNQPQHF. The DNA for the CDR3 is TGTGCCAGCAGTCGCGTCCTAAATCAGCCCCAGCATTTT.

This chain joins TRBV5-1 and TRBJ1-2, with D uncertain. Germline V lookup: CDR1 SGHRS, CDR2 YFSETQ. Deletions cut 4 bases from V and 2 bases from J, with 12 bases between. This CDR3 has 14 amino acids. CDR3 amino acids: CASSQIPSNYGYTF. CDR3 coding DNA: TGCGCCAGCAGCCAAATCCCATCCAACTATGGCTACACCTTC. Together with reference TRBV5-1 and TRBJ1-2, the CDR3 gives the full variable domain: KAGVTQTPRYLIKTRGQQVTLSCSPISGHRSVSWYQQTPGQGLQFLFEYFSETQRNKGNFPGRFSGRQFSNSRSEMNVSTLELGDSALYLCASSQIPSNYGYTFGSGTRLTVV.

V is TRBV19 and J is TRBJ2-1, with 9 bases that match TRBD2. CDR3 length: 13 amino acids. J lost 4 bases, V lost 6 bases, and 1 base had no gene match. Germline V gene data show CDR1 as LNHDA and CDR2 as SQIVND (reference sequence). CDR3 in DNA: TGTGCCAGTAGCACTAGCGGGTACAATGAGCAGTTCTTC. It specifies CASSTSGYNEQFF.

The DNA for the CDR3 is TGCGCCAGCAGCCTACCAGGACAGGGGGATACTGAAGCTTTCTTT. Translation: CASSLPGQGDTEAFF. The chain is built from TRBV5-1 and TRBJ1-1; TRBD1 matches 10 bases. Trimming cost V 4 bases and J 5 bases; bases outside gene matches: 8. CDR3 size: 15 residues. CDR1 is SGHRS and CDR2 is YFSETQ in the germline V gene.

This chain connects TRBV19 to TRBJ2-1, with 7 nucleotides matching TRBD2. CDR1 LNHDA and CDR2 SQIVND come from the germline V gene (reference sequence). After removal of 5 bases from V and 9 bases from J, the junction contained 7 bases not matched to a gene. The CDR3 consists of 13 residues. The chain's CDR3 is CASSQTSSVEQFF. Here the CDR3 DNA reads TGTGCCAGTAGTCAGACTAGCTCTGTTGAGCAGTTCTTC.

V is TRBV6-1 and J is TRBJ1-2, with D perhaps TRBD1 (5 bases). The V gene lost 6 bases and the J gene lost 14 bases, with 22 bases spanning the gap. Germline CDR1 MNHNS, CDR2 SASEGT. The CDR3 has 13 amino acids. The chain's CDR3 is CASSVRGVQGRTF. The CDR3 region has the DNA TGTGCCAGCAGCGTTCGAGGCGTCCAGGGTCGAACCTTC.

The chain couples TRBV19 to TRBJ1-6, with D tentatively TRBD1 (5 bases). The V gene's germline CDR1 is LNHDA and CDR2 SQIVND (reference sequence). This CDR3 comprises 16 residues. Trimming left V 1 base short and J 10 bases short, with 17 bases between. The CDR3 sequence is CASSIGGQDTGSPLHF. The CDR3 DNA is TGTGCCAGTAGTATAGGGGGTCAAGATACAGGCTCACCCCTCCACTTT.